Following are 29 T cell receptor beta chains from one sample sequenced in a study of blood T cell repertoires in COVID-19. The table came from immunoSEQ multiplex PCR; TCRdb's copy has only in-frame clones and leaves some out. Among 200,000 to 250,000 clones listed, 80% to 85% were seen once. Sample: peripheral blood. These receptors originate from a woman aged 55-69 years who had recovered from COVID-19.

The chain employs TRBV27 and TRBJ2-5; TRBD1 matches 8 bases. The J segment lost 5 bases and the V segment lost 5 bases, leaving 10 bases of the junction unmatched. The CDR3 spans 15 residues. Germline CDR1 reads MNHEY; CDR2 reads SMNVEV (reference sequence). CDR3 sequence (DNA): TGTGCCAGCAGTCCTGGCCAGGGGGCGGGGGAGACCCAGTACTTC. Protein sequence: CASSPGQGAGETQYF.

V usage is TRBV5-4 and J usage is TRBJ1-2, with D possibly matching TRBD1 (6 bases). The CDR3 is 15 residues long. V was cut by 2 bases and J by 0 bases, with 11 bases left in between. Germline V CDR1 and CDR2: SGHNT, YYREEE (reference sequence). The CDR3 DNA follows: TGTGCCAGCAGCTTCCAGGGGACCCCTAACTATGGCTACACCTTC. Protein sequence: CASSFQGTPNYGYTF.

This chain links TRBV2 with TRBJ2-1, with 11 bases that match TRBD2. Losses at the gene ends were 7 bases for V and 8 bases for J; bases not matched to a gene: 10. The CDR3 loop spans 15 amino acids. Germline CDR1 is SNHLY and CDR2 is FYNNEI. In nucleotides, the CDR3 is TGTGCCAGCACCGTTCGACTAGCGGGGCACCATGAGCAGTTCTTC. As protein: CASTVRLAGHHEQFF.

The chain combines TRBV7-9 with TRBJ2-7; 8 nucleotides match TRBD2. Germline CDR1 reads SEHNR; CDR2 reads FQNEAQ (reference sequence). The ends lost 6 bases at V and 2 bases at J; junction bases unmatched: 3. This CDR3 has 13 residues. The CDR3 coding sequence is TGTGCCAGCAGTTTTAGCGGGGCCTACGAGCAGTACTTC. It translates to CASSFSGAYEQYF.

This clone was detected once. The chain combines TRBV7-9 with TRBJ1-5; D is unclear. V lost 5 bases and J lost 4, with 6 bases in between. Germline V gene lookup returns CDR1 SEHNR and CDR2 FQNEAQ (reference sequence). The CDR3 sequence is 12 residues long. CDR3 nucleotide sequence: TGTGCCAGCAGCGGGCTGAATCAGCCCCAGCATTTT. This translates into CASSGLNQPQHF.

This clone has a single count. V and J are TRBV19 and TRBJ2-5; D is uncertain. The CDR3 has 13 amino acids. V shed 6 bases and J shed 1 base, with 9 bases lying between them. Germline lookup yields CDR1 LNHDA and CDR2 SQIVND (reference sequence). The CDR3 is CASRRNSQETQYF. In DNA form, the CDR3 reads TGTGCCAGTAGGAGGAACTCCCAAGAGACCCAGTACTTC. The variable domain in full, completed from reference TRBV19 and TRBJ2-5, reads DGGITQSPKYLFRKEGQNVTLSCEQNLNHDAMYWYRQDPGQGLRLIYYSQIVNDFQKGDIAEGYSVSREKKESFPLTVTSAQKNPTAFYLCASRRNSQETQYFGPGTRLLVL.

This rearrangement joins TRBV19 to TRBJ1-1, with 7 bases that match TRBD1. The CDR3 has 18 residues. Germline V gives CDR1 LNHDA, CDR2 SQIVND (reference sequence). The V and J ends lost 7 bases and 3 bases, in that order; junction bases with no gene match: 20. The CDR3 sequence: CASNPYQLVDRVDTEAFF. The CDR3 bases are TGTGCCAGTAACCCCTATCAGTTAGTCGACAGGGTTGACACTGAAGCTTTCTTT.

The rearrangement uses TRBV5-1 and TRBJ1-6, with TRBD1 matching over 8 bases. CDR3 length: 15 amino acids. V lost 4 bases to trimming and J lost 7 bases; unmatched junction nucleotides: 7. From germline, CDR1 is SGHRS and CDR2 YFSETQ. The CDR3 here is CASSRRDRRNSPLHF. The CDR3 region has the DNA TGCGCCAGCAGCCGGCGGGACAGGCGAAATTCACCCCTCCACTTT.

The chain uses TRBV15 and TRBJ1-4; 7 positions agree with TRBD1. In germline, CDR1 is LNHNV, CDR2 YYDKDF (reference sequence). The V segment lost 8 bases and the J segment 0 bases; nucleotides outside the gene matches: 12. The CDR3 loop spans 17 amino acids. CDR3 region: CATGTGVIVPTNEKLFF. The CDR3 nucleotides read TGTGCCACCGGTACAGGGGTAATTGTTCCAACTAATGAAAAACTGTTTTTT.

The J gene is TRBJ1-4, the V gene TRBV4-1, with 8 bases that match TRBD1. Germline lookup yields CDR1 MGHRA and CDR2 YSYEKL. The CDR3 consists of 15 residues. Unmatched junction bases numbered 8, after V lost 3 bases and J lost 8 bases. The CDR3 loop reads CASSQTGVVREKLFF. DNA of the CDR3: TGCGCCAGCAGCCAGACAGGGGTAGTACGGGAAAAACTGTTTTTT.

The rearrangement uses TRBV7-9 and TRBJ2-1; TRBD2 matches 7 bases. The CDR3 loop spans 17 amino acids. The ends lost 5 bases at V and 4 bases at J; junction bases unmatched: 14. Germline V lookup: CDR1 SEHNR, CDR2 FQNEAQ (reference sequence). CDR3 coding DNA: TGTGCCAGCAGCATCCTGGGGACGGGGGGAGGTTACAATGAGCAGTTCTTC. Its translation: CASSILGTGGGYNEQFF.

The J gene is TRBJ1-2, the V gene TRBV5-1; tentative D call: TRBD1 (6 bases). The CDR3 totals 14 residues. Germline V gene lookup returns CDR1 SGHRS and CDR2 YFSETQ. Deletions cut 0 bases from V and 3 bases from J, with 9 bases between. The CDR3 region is CASSLAGEDYGYTF. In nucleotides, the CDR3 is TGCGCCAGCAGCTTGGCAGGGGAAGACTATGGCTACACCTTC.

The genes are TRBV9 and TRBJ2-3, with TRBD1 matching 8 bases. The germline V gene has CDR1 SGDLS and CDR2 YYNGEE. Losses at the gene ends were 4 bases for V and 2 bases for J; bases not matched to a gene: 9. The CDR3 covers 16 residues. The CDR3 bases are TGTGCCAGCAGCTTAGGACAGGGTCTGAACACAGATACGCAGTATTTT. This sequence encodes CASSLGQGLNTDTQYF.

CDR3 loop: CASSSRTGDTGELFF. CDR3 nucleotides: TGTGCCAGCAGCTCCCGGACAGGGGACACCGGGGAGCTGTTTTTT. This sequence joins TRBV5-4 and TRBJ2-2; TRBD1 agrees at 9 bases. The CDR3 runs to 15 residues. Germline CDR1 and CDR2: SGHNT and YYREEE (reference sequence). The trim removed 3 bases at V and 3 bases at J, leaving 3 bases unmatched.

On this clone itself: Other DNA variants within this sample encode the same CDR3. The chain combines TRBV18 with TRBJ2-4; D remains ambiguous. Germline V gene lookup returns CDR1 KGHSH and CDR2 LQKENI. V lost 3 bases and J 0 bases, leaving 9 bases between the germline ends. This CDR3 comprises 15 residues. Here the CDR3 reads CASSPGGIAKNIQYF. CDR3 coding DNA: TGTGCCAGCTCACCTGGCGGAATAGCCAAAAACATTCAGTACTTC.

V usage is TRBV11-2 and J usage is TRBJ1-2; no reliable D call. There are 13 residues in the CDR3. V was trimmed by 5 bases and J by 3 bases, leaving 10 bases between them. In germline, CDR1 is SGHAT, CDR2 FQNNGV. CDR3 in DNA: TGTGCCAGCAGCCCCACGGACTACTATGGCTACACCTTC. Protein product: CASSPTDYYGYTF.

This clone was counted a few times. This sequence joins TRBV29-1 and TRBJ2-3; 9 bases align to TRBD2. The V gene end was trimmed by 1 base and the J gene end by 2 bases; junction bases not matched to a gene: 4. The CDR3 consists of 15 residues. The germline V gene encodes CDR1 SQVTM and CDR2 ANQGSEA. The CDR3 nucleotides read TGCAGCGTTGAAGGACTAGCGGACCTCACAGATACGCAGTATTTT. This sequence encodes CSVEGLADLTDTQYF.

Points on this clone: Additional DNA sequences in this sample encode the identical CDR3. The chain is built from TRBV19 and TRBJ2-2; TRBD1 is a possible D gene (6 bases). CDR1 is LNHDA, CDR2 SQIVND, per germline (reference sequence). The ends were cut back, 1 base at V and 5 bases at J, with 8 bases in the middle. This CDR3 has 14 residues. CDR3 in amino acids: CASSIGGRTGELFF. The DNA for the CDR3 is TGTGCCAGTAGTATAGGGGGGCGGACCGGGGAGCTGTTTTTT.

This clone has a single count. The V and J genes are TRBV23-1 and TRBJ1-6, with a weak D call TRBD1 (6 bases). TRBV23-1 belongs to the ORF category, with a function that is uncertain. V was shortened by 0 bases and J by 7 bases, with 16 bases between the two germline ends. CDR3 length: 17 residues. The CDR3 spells CASSQSLAQGDNSPLHF. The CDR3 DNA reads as TGCGCCAGCAGTCAATCACTTGCACAGGGTGACAATTCACCCCTCCACTTT.

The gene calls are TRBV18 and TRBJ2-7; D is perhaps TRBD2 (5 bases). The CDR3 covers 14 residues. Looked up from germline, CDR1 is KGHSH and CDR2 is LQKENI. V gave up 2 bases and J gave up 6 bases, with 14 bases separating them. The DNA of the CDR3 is TGTGCCAGCTCACCAGCCGGGATTCAAGGCGAGCAGTACTTC. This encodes CASSPAGIQGEQYF.

CDR3 sequence reads: CASSWGTGDYGYTF. In nucleotides, the CDR3 is TGCGCCAGCAGCTGGGGGACAGGGGACTATGGCTACACCTTC. The chain has TRBV5-1 and TRBJ1-2, with 10 bases fitting TRBD1. This CDR3 is 14 amino acids long. Germline V gene data show CDR1 as SGHRS and CDR2 as YFSETQ. Unmatched junction bases numbered 2, after V lost 3 bases and J lost 3 bases.

DNA for the CDR3: TGCAGCGTCCTACAGGGGGCGAGGAACACTGAAGCTTTCTTT. Translation gives CSVLQGARNTEAFF. V is TRBV29-1 and J is TRBJ1-1, with 9 bases matching TRBD1. Germline trimming cut 6 bases from V and 1 base from J; bases unmatched to any gene: 6. This CDR3 region has 14 residues. Looked up from germline, CDR1 is SQVTM and CDR2 is ANQGSEA.

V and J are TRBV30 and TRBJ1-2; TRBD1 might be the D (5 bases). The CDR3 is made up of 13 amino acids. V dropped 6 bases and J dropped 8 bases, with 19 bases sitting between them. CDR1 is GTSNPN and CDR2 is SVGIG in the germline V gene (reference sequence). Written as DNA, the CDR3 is TGTGCCTGCCAACGACGGGACTCACAGGGCTACACCTTC. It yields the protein CACQRRDSQGYTF.

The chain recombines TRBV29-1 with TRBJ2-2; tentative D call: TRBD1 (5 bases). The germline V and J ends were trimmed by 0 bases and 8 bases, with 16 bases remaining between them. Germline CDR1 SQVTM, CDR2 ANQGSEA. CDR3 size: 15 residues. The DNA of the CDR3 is TGCAGCGTTGAAGAGTCCAGGGCGGAACCGGGGGAGCTGTTTTTT. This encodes CSVEESRAEPGELFF.

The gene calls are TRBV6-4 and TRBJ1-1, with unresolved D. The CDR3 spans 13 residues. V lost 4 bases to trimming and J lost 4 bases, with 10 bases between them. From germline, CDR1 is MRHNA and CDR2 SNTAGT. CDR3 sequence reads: CASSVMSGTEAFF. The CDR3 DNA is TGTGCCAGCAGTGTAATGAGTGGCACTGAAGCTTTCTTT.

The CDR3, as DNA: TGTGCCAGCAGTTACGGGGCTAGCGGGACCTACGAGCAGTACTTC. Translating gives CASSYGASGTYEQYF. This chain joins TRBV6-5 and TRBJ2-7, with 9 bases identical to TRBD2. J gave up 2 bases and V 2 bases, and 4 bases lay outside the gene matches. From germline, CDR1 is MNHEY and CDR2 SVGAGI. The CDR3 is 15 amino acids.

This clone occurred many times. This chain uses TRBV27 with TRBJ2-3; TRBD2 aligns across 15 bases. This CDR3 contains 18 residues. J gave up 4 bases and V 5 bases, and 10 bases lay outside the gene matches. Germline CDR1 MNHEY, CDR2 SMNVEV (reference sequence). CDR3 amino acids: CASSPGLAGGNRADTQYF. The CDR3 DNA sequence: TGTGCCAGCAGTCCCGGACTAGCGGGGGGGAACAGGGCAGATACGCAGTATTTT.

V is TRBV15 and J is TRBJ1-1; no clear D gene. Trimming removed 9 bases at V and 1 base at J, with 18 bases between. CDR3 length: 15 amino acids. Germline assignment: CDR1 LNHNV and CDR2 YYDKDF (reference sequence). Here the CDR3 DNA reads TGTGCCACGGCAAATCTTTGGCGGGAGAACACTGAAGCTTTCTTT. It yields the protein CATANLWRENTEAFF.

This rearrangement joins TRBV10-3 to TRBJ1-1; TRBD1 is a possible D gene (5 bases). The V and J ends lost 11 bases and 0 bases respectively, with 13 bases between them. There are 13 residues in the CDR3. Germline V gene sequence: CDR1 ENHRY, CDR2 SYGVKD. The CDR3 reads CAAGREMNTEAFF. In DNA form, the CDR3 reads TGTGCCGCGGGACGGGAAATGAACACTGAAGCTTTCTTT.